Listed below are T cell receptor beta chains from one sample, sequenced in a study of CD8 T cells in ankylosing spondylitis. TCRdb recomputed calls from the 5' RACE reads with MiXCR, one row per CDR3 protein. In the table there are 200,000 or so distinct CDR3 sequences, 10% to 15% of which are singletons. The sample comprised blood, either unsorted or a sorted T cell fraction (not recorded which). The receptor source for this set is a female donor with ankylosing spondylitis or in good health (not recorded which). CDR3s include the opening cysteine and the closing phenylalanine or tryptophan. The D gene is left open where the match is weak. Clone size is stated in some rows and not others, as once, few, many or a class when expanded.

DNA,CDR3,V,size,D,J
TGTGCCAGCCTTCGCAAAGCGGGAGGGTACAATGAGCAGTTCTTC,CASLRKAGGYNEQFF,TRBV7-7,many,TRBD2,TRBJ2-1
TGTGCCAGCAGCCGCGGACAGGGGAGGAATGAGCAGTTCTTC,CASSRGQGRNEQFF,TRBV7-3,NA,TRBD1,TRBJ2-1
TGCAGTGCTAGTCCGACGGCAGGTAGCAATCAGCCCCGGCATTTT,CSASPTAGSNQPRHF,TRBV20-1,NA,NA,TRBJ1-5
TGTGCCAGCAGCGTGGGGACAGGCTGGGACACCGGGGAGCTGTTTTTT,CASSVGTGWDTGELFF,TRBV9,few,TRBD1,TRBJ2-2
TGTGCCAGCAGATCGGCAGGCTCCTATGGCTACACCTTC,CASRSAGSYGYTF,TRBV12-3/TRBV12-4,many,NA,TRBJ1-2
TGTGCCAGCAGTTCGGACAGTCTCTACGAGCAGTACTTC,CASSSDSLYEQYF,TRBV12-3/TRBV12-4,few,NA,TRBJ2-7
TGTGCCAGCAGCTTAGACAGTCGTGAGCAGTTCTTC,CASSLDSREQFF,TRBV7-2,many,NA,TRBJ2-1
TGTGCCAGCAGCCAAGTGGACACCTACGAGCAGTACTTC,CASSQVDTYEQYF,TRBV3-1,many,NA,TRBJ2-7
TGTGCCAGCAGCCAACGAAACCCCGCGAACACCGGGGAGCTGTTTTTT,CASSQRNPANTGELFF,TRBV7-3,many,NA,TRBJ2-2
TGTGCCAGTTCCCGGACGGTAGACGGCTATGGCTACACCTTC,CASSRTVDGYGYTF,TRBV19,NA,NA,TRBJ1-2
TGTGCCAGTAGTTCCGGACTCAATCAGGAGCAGTACTTC,CASSSGLNQEQYF,TRBV19,NA,NA,TRBJ2-7
TGCGCCAGCAGCGCACAGGGACAGGGGTTCACAGATACGCAGTATTTT,CASSAQGQGFTDTQYF,TRBV5-1,many,TRBD1,TRBJ2-3
TGCAGTGCTCCGCGGGAGGGGGTGAACACTGAAGCTTTCTTT,CSAPREGVNTEAFF,TRBV20-1,many,NA,TRBJ1-1
TGTGCCTGGAGTGAAAACTATGGCTACACCTTC,CAWSENYGYTF,TRBV30,few,NA,TRBJ1-2
TGTGCCAGCAGCTTGGGTGGGACAGCCGTCTACGAGCAGTACTTC,CASSLGGTAVYEQYF,TRBV5-6,few,TRBD1,TRBJ2-7
TGTGCCAGCAGCTTAGATCGAACTAGTGAGCAGTTCTTC,CASSLDRTSEQFF,TRBV11-2,many,NA,TRBJ2-1
TGTGCCAGCAGTGACCATAACACAGCGAACACTGAAGCTTTCTTT,CASSDHNTANTEAFF,TRBV2,few,NA,TRBJ1-1
TGTGCCAGCAGCTGGACCGGGACAGTCGGGGAAGAGCAGTACTTC,CASSWTGTVGEEQYF,TRBV7-3,few,TRBD1,TRBJ2-7
TGCGCCAGCAGCTTGGCCACTGGGGCCTTAACCGGGGAGCTGTTTTTT,CASSLATGALTGELFF,TRBV5-1,few,NA,TRBJ2-2
TGCGCCAGCAGCCCGGGACTAGCGAGATCCTCCTACAATGAGCAGTTCTTC,CASSPGLARSSYNEQFF,TRBV5-1,many,TRBD2,TRBJ2-1
TGTGCCAGCAGTCCTCCCGCCGGGGAGCTGTTTTTT,CASSPPAGELFF,TRBV28,NA,NA,TRBJ2-2
TGCGCCAGCAGCTCGCAAAGCGGGAGTGGTGCAGATACGCAGTATTTT,CASSSQSGSGADTQYF,TRBV5-1,many,TRBD2,TRBJ2-3
TGCGCCAGCAGCTCCGTCGGCGTCACCGGGGAGCTGTTTTTT,CASSSVGVTGELFF,TRBV5-1,many,NA,TRBJ2-2
TGCGCCAGCAGCTTGGGACTAGCGGGAGGAAGTGTCGAGCAGTACTTC,CASSLGLAGGSVEQYF,TRBV5-1,NA,TRBD2,TRBJ2-7
TGTGCCAGCAGCAGTAACATTGGGGCGGGTAACACCATATATTTT,CASSSNIGAGNTIYF,TRBV7-2,few,NA,TRBJ1-3
TGTGCCAGCAGCTTAGAAAGGCAGACTGAAGCTTTCTTT,CASSLERQTEAFF,TRBV5-6,few,NA,TRBJ1-1
TGTGCCAGCAGTTTTCCCAGGGTAACCGGTGAGCAGTTCTTC,CASSFPRVTGEQFF,TRBV27,many,NA,TRBJ2-1
TGTGCCAGCAGCTTAAGGGGTCGGGTAATATGGGGGCGGCAGGGGGCTTTGGCAGATACGCAGTATTTT,CASSLRGRVIWGRQGALADTQYF,TRBV7-3,NA,TRBD1,TRBJ2-3
TGTGCCAGCAGCAAAGAGGAAGCTAGCGGAAGCTCCTACAATGAGCAGTTCTTC,CASSKEEASGSSYNEQFF,TRBV21-1,many,NA,TRBJ2-1
TGTGCCAGCAGCTCCTGCCCTACCGGGGAGCTGTTTTTT,CASSSCPTGELFF,TRBV11-3,few,NA,TRBJ2-2
TGTGCCAGCAGTTTAGCGGAGGCAAGCTCCTACGAGCAGTACTTC,CASSLAEASSYEQYF,TRBV28,many,NA,TRBJ2-7
TGCGCCAGCAGCCCGGACGTGGGTTCTGGAAACACCATATATTTT,CASSPDVGSGNTIYF,TRBV4-3,many,NA,TRBJ1-3
TGTGCCATCAGTGAGCCGGACAGAACCAACGAGCAGTACTTC,CAISEPDRTNEQYF,TRBV10-3,NA,NA,TRBJ2-7
TGTGCCAGCAGTAGCCCAGGGAGTTCAGACGAGCAGTACTTC,CASSSPGSSDEQYF,TRBV6-1,few,NA,TRBJ2-7
TGTGCCAGCAGCTTAAACGGGCAGGGTTACGAGCAGTACTTC,CASSLNGQGYEQYF,TRBV7-3,few,NA,TRBJ2-7
TGTGCCAGCAGTGGGGGGGAGTTGGGAGAGACCCAGTACTTC,CASSGGELGETQYF,TRBV6-1,NA,NA,TRBJ2-5
TGTGCCAGCAGTACTAGGACCGGGATGGAGTATGGCTACACCTTC,CASSTRTGMEYGYTF,TRBV9,many,NA,TRBJ1-2
TGTGCCACCAGCCAGGACAGGCTCAACAATGAGCAGTTCTTC,CATSQDRLNNEQFF,TRBV15,many,TRBD1,TRBJ2-1
TGCAGTGCTAGACCGGGACTAGGTCTAGAGACCCAGTACTTC,CSARPGLGLETQYF,TRBV20-1,many,TRBD2,TRBJ2-5
TGCGCCAGCAGCCCCCAGGGGTCTGCGGATTCACCCCTCCACTTT,CASSPQGSADSPLHF,TRBV4-3,many,NA,TRBJ1-6
TGTGCCAGCAGCTACGCAAACACAGGAGAGCATGGCTACACCTTC,CASSYANTGEHGYTF,TRBV7-3,many,NA,TRBJ1-2
TGTGCCAGCAGCTCTCGTACCGGGACTAGCGGGAGTTGGGATCGCTTC,CASSSRTGTSGSWDRF,TRBV7-9,NA,TRBD2,TRBJ2-1